This entry lists 5 T cell receptor beta chains sequenced from one sample in a study of T-cell reconstitution after alpha-beta-depleted transplantation in children (TCRdb year 2016). The treatment or condition label corresponds to: allogeneic hematopoietic cell transplantation with graft depleted of TCRalphabeta T cells and CD19 B cells. Library preparation used PCR. Sequencing instrument: Illumina HiSeq 2500. Molecular barcoding was employed in the preparation of TCR libraries, with unique molecular identifiers being used to normalize TCRbeta repertoire quantification. TCRdb handled the public reads itself, with Q25 trimming in fastp and clone calling in MiXCR, and kept productive beta chains. Identical CDR3 proteins give one entry, which carries the most common genes and DNA. In this sample the table shows 450,000 to 600,000 distinct CDR3 sequences, about an eighth of which occur a single time. The ten most abundant clones make up 2.2% of the sample.

Sequences were derived from PBMCs, mostly from graft donor cells, sampled 360 days after TCRalphabeta/CD19-depleted stem cell transplant. These receptors came from a male patient between 5 and 17 years old who had a stem cell transplant for acute myeloid leukemia, so the T cells may come from the graft donor.

This clonotype was seen repeatedly, ten times or more. The chain couples TRBV2 to TRBJ2-3; D is possibly TRBD1 (6 bases). CDR3 length equals 15 residues. CDR1 is SNHLY, CDR2 FYNNEI, per germline. V gave up 8 bases and J gave up 0 bases, with 15 bases separating them. CDR3 region: CASERDKPSTDTQYF. The CDR3 DNA sequence: TGTGCCAGCGAAAGGGACAAGCCTAGCACAGATACGCAGTATTTT.

This chain joins TRBV9 and TRBJ2-2, with TRBD1 identical over 9 bases. The CDR3 sequence is 18 residues long. Trimming cost V 4 bases and J 3 bases; bases outside gene matches: 13. Germline V gene lookup returns CDR1 SGDLS and CDR2 YYNGEE. CDR3 DNA: TGTGCCAGCAGCTCCCGGGACAGGGTCTCCTTATACACCGGGGAGCTGTTTTTT. Encoded protein: CASSSRDRVSLYTGELFF.

The chain uses TRBV20-1 and TRBJ2-5; 9 nucleotides align to TRBD2. This CDR3 has 14 residues. The ends lost 3 bases at V and 5 bases at J; junction bases unmatched: 7. Germline CDR1 and CDR2: DFQATT and SNEGSKA (reference sequence). CDR3 DNA sequence: TGCAGTGCTAGGCAAGCGGGAGGATCGGAGACCCAGTACTTC. It is translated as CSARQAGGSETQYF.

The chain couples TRBV11-3 to TRBJ2-1, with TRBD2 identical over 8 bases. Losses at the gene ends were 4 bases for V and 3 bases for J; bases not matched to a gene: 8. Looked up from germline, CDR1 is SGHNT and CDR2 is YENEEA. There are 16 residues in the CDR3. The CDR3 loop is CASSSLTSEHYNEQFF. As DNA, the CDR3 is TGTGCCAGCAGCTCTTTGACTAGCGAGCACTACAATGAGCAGTTCTTC.

This clonotype appeared many times. V and J are TRBV7-2 and TRBJ2-7; D not resolved. Germline V gene data show CDR1 as SGHTA and CDR2 as FQGNSA. With 0 bases removed from V and 5 bases from J, the gap between germline ends came to 11 bases. This CDR3 contains 14 residues. The CDR3 DNA reads TGTGCCAGCAGCTTAGCAGGCGGCCTCGACGAGCAGTACTTC. It translates to CASSLAGGLDEQYF. Supplemented by reference TRBV7-2 and TRBJ2-7, the full variable domain reads GAGVSQSPSNKVTEKGKDVELRCDPISGHTALYWYRQSLGQGLEFLIYFQGNSAPDKSGLPSDRFSAERTGGSVSTLTIQRTQQEDSAVYLCASSLAGGLDEQYFGPGTRLTVT.